A selection of T cell receptor beta chains follows, all from one sample in a study of blood T cell repertoires in COVID-19. Clones were sequenced by immunoSEQ multiplex PCR, and TCRdb holds only the in-frame ones, with some missing. This repertoire shows about 300,000 clones, over 70% found once; its top ten account for 1% to 1.5%. The sample taken for sequencing was peripheral blood. Source of these receptors: a woman aged 45-60 years with acute or convalescent COVID-19. Each CDR3 is given with its conserved first and last residue. A D gene is named only where the DNA matches it firmly. Size tells how often a clone was seen (once, few, many) or the class of an expanded clone, and some rows leave it out.

D gene: .
J gene: TRBJ1-2
V gene: TRBV5-6
clone size: once
CDR3 protein: CASSIRDYGYTF
CDR3 DNA: TGTGCCAGCAGCATCCGGGATTATGGCTACACCTTC

D gene: .
J gene: TRBJ1-2
V gene: TRBV12-3/TRBV12-4
clone size: once
CDR3 protein: CASSLYSQGYTF
CDR3 DNA: TGTGCCAGCAGTTTATACAGTCAAGGCTACACCTTC

D gene: .
J gene: TRBJ2-2
V gene: TRBV6-5
clone size: .
CDR3 protein: CASSRQDTRTGELFF
CDR3 DNA: TGTGCCAGCAGTCGACAGGATACCAGGACCGGGGAGCTGTTTTTT

D gene: .
J gene: TRBJ2-1
V gene: TRBV2
clone size: .
CDR3 protein: CASRGSYNEQFF
CDR3 DNA: TGTGCCAGCCGGGGCTCCTACAATGAGCAGTTCTTC

D gene: TRBD1
J gene: TRBJ2-6
V gene: TRBV5-1
clone size: once
CDR3 protein: CASSRWALQGLGSSGANVLTF
CDR3 DNA: TGCGCCAGCAGCCGATGGGCCCTACAGGGGTTGGGATCCTCTGGGGCCAACGTCCTGACTTTC

D gene: .
J gene: TRBJ2-7
V gene: TRBV5-1
clone size: .
CDR3 protein: CASSLGQDYEQYF
CDR3 DNA: TGCGCCAGCAGCTTGGGTCAGGACTACGAGCAGTACTTC

D gene: .
J gene: TRBJ2-4
V gene: TRBV18
clone size: .
CDR3 protein: CASSPPESSAKNIQYF
CDR3 DNA: TGTGCCAGCTCACCACCCGAGAGTAGTGCCAAAAACATTCAGTACTTC

D gene: TRBD1
J gene: TRBJ2-2
V gene: TRBV19
clone size: .
CDR3 protein: CASSPRGTGNTGELFF
CDR3 DNA: TGTGCCAGTAGTCCCCGCGGGACAGGGAACACCGGGGAGCTGTTTTTT

D gene: .
J gene: TRBJ1-2
V gene: TRBV5-1
clone size: .
CDR3 protein: CASSLVSGLNYGYTF
CDR3 DNA: TGCGCCAGCAGCTTGGTTTCAGGACTTAACTATGGCTACACCTTC

D gene: .
J gene: TRBJ2-1
V gene: TRBV4-1
clone size: .
CDR3 protein: CASSQDRSREYNEQFF
CDR3 DNA: TGCGCCAGCAGCCAAGATCGGTCCAGGGAATACAATGAGCAGTTCTTC

D gene: .
J gene: TRBJ1-1
V gene: TRBV5-1
clone size: .
CDR3 protein: CASSSWGGTPGGGSEAFF
CDR3 DNA: TGCGCCAGCAGCTCGTGGGGAGGGACACCTGGGGGTGGGAGTGAAGCTTTCTTT

D gene: TRBD1
J gene: TRBJ1-1
V gene: TRBV2
clone size: once
CDR3 protein: CARTGQGNTEAFF
CDR3 DNA: TGTGCCAGAACTGGACAGGGGAACACTGAAGCTTTCTTT

D gene: .
J gene: TRBJ1-2
V gene: TRBV2
clone size: .
CDR3 protein: CASSGVGGYTF
CDR3 DNA: TGTGCCAGCAGTGGCGTCGGGGGCTACACCTTC

D gene: .
J gene: TRBJ2-2
V gene: TRBV4-3
clone size: .
CDR3 protein: CASSPFDSGGGELFF
CDR3 DNA: TGCGCCAGCAGTCCATTCGATAGCGGAGGTGGGGAGCTGTTTTTT

D gene: .
J gene: TRBJ1-2
V gene: TRBV18
clone size: .
CDR3 protein: CASSPEGASPSNYGYTF
CDR3 DNA: TGTGCCAGCTCACCAGAAGGGGCGTCTCCGTCTAACTATGGCTACACCTTC

D gene: .
J gene: TRBJ1-2
V gene: TRBV2
clone size: .
CDR3 protein: CASTVQGLYGYTF
CDR3 DNA: TGTGCCAGCACGGTACAGGGCCTCTATGGCTACACCTTC

D gene: TRBD1
J gene: TRBJ1-1
V gene: TRBV13
clone size: .
CDR3 protein: CASSAPGQGPDTEAFF
CDR3 DNA: TGTGCCAGCAGTGCTCCGGGACAGGGGCCGGACACTGAAGCTTTCTTT

D gene: TRBD2
J gene: TRBJ2-3
V gene: TRBV6-5
clone size: .
CDR3 protein: CASSYSAGGAKDTQYF
CDR3 DNA: TGTGCCAGCAGTTACTCGGCCGGGGGGGCGAAAGATACGCAGTATTTT

D gene: .
J gene: TRBJ2-1
V gene: TRBV5-1
clone size: .
CDR3 protein: CASSSGLNNEQFF
CDR3 DNA: TGCGCCAGCAGCTCGGGACTTAACAATGAGCAGTTCTTC

D gene: .
J gene: TRBJ1-1
V gene: TRBV19
clone size: .
CDR3 protein: CASNQRGQAFF
CDR3 DNA: TGTGCCAGTAACCAAAGGGGCCAAGCTTTCTTT

D gene: .
J gene: TRBJ2-5
V gene: TRBV5-1
clone size: .
CDR3 protein: CASSFNRMGGETQYF
CDR3 DNA: TGCGCCAGCAGCTTCAACAGGATGGGGGGAGAGACCCAGTACTTC

D gene: .
J gene: TRBJ2-2
V gene: TRBV7-9
clone size: .
CDR3 protein: CASSPTQSPQDGELFF
CDR3 DNA: TGTGCCAGCAGCCCTACCCAAAGCCCACAGGACGGGGAGCTGTTTTTT

D gene: .
J gene: TRBJ2-5
V gene: TRBV6-2/TRBV6-3
clone size: .
CDR3 protein: CASSYQGLETQYF
CDR3 DNA: TGTGCCAGCAGTTACCAGGGGTTAGAGACCCAGTACTTC

D gene: .
J gene: TRBJ1-2
V gene: TRBV10-3
clone size: .
CDR3 protein: CAISGVPFYGYTF
CDR3 DNA: TGTGCCATCAGCGGGGTTCCTTTCTATGGCTACACCTTC

D gene: .
J gene: TRBJ2-1
V gene: TRBV5-1
clone size: .
CDR3 protein: CASSLGAYNEQFF
CDR3 DNA: TGCGCCAGCAGCTTGGGTGCGTACAATGAGCAGTTCTTC

D gene: .
J gene: TRBJ1-2
V gene: TRBV6-1
clone size: .
CDR3 protein: CASSDAARGYGYTF
CDR3 DNA: TGTGCCAGCAGTGATGCGGCCAGGGGTTATGGCTACACCTTC

D gene: .
J gene: TRBJ1-2
V gene: TRBV7-9
clone size: .
CDR3 protein: CASSISQGFGYTF
CDR3 DNA: TGTGCCAGCAGCATAAGCCAGGGGTTTGGCTACACCTTC

D gene: .
J gene: TRBJ1-2
V gene: TRBV5-5
clone size: .
CDR3 protein: CASSTTAPYGYTF
CDR3 DNA: TGTGCCAGCAGCACGACAGCGCCATATGGCTACACCTTC

D gene: .
J gene: TRBJ2-3
V gene: TRBV29-1
clone size: .
CDR3 protein: CSVSFEAADTQYF
CDR3 DNA: TGCAGCGTCAGTTTTGAGGCGGCAGATACGCAGTATTTT

D gene: TRBD1
J gene: TRBJ1-2
V gene: TRBV6-5
clone size: .
CDR3 protein: CASSYSKVGQGQTF
CDR3 DNA: TGTGCCAGCAGTTACTCTAAAGTGGGACAGGGGCAGACCTTC

D gene: .
J gene: TRBJ1-1
V gene: TRBV5-1
clone size: .
CDR3 protein: CASSLWGGSTEAFF
CDR3 DNA: TGCGCCAGCAGCTTGTGGGGGGGAAGCACTGAAGCTTTCTTT